The entry that follows covers one TCR beta chain sequence. The antigen is unknown. Unique molecular identifiers featured in each of the TCR beta cDNA libraries. T cells numbering roughly 0.9 to 10 million yielded cDNA molecules that totaled approximately 500,000. TCRdb analysed the PCR reads with MiXCR anew, one entry per CDR3 protein. The sample records approximately 630,000 distinct CDR3 sequences, over 45% being singletons. The data stem from a study of post-analysis software for immune sequencing data. On the study more broadly: In terms of disease course, relapsing-remitting, secondary progressive and progressive-relapsing multiple sclerosis were included. Findings and caveats of the study: Five TRBV segments occurring more often in patients than controls included TRBV5-6, TRBV5-1 and TRBV20-1. Multiple sclerosis patients showed significantly lower normalized Chao1 diversity than controls did. Same-batch samples co-clustered strongly by F measure.

After removal of 0 bases from V and 9 bases from J, the junction contained 3 bases not matched to a gene. Germline-derived CDR1 and CDR2 are SGDLS and YYNGEE. The CDR3 is 14 residues long. This chain connects TRBV9 to TRBJ2-1; 10 bases are a match to TRBD2. This receptor was identified in a girl between 2 and 10 years old with multiple sclerosis. Input material: blood. The CDR3 region has the DNA TGTGCCAGCAGCGTAGTAACTAGCGGGGCTGAGCAGTTCTTC. Translation: CASSVVTSGAEQFF.